The following is a T cell receptor beta chain sequence with its context. Trimming cost V 4 bases and J 4 bases, with 14 bases left between them. The CDR3 contains 15 residues. Germline assignment: CDR1 SNHLY and CDR2 FYNNEI. Source study methods: Nucleated cell number was recorded as an estimate derived from reference gene primer amplification. Sequenced by immunoSEQ multiplex PCR; TCRdb stores in-frame clones only, minus some. V and J calls and clone size follow that table, whereas D and trimming were derived from the DNA. The sample carries 150,000 to 250,000 clones, around 75% recorded once. This sample stems from a study of blood T cell repertoires in COVID-19. On the study more broadly: Sites in the United States, Italy and Spain provided acute and convalescent COVID-19 samples.

Enrollment of patients from Seattle took place during active infection, with longitudinal follow-up. The receptor's source is a woman aged 40-49 years with COVID-19, enrolled during active disease. The sample taken for sequencing was peripheral blood. This rearrangement joins TRBV2 to TRBJ1-5; D remains unclear. Written as DNA, the CDR3 is TGTGCCAGCAGTGCGGAGACCGCTATTAATCAGCCCCAGCATTTT. This sequence encodes CASSAETAINQPQHF. The full variable domain, rest sourced from reference TRBV2 and TRBJ1-5, is EPEVTQTPSHQVTQMGQEVILRCVPISNHLYFYWYRQILGQKVEFLVSFYNNEISEKSEIFDDQFSVERPDGSNFTLKIRSTKLEDSAMYFCASSAETAINQPQHFGDGTRLSIL.